This T cell receptor beta chain was obtained from a study of monozygotic twins with inflammatory bowel disease. The study's findings and limits: Ultimately, a single strong signal or clonotype associated with IBD was not supported. Twin concordance left repertoire similarity unchanged, with limited power a possible explanation for this lack of difference.

The CDR3 consists of 15 residues. CDR1 LGHNA and CDR2 YSLEER come from the germline V gene. Total RNA input per TCR library was around 3,600 ng. No DNA is given; TCRdb re-called the 5' RACE reads and lists each CDR3 protein once. This specimen shows fewer than 450,000 distinct CDR3 sequences; the ten leading clones hold approximately 2.4%. To note about this clonotype: Its antigen remains unknown.

This TCR was recovered from a human donor with ulcerative colitis or Crohn's disease, or a healthy co-twin of an affected twin (not recorded which). The sample taken for sequencing was blood. The chain links TRBV4-3 to TRBJ1-4. The CDR3 sequence is CASSQVSRSNEKLFF.